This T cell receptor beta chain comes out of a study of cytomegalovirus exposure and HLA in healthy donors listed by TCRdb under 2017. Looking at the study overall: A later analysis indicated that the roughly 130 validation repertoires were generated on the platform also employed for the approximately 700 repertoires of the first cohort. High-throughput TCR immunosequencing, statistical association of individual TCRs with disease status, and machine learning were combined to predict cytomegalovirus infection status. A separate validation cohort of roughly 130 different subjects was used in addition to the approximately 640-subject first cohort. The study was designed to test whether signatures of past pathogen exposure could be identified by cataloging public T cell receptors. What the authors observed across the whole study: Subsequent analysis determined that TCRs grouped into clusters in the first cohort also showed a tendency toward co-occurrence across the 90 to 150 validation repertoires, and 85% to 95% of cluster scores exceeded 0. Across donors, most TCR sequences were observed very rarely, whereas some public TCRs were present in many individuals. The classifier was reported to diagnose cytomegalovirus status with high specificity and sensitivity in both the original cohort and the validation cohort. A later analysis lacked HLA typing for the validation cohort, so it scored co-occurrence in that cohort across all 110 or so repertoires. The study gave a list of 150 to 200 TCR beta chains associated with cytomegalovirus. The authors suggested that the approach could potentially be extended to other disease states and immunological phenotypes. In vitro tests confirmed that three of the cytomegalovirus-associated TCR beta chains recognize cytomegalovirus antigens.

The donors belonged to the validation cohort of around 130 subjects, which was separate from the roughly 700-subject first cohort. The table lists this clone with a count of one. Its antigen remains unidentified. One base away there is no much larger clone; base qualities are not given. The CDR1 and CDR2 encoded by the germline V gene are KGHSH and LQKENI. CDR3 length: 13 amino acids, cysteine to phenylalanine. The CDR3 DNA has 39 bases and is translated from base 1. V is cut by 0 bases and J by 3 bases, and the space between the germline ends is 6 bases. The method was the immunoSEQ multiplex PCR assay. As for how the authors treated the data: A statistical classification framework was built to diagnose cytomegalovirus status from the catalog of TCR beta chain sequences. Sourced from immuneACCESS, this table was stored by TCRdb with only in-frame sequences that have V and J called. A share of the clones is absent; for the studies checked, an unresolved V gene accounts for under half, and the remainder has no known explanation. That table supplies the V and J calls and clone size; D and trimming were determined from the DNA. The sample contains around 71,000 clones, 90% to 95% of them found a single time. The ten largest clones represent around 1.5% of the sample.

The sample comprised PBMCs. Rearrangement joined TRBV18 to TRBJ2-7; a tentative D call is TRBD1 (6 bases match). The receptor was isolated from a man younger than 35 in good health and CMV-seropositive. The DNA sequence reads TGTGCCAGCTCACCACCACAGGGCTACGAGCAGTACTTC. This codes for CASSPPQGYEQYF.